This TCR beta chain was captured in a study of type 1 regulatory T cells. Turning to this clonotype: The antigen is unknown.

Germline loops: CDR1 MDHEN, CDR2 SYDVKM. The CDR3 contains 14 residues. The junction had 8 bases not matched to a gene; V was cut back by 6 bases and J by 5 bases. From the reads, TCRdb called clonotypes with MiXCR, one entry per CDR3 protein. Among roughly 71,000 distinct CDR3 sequences listed, nearly 65% were seen once. This clonotype was obtained from a human donor in good health. The chain is built from TRBV28 and TRBJ2-5; 8 bases are a match to TRBD2. Sequencing input: cultured T cells, either the whole culture or a sorted T cell fraction (not recorded which). As for subset: Tr1-enriched cell product generated in vitro against host alloantigens. CDR3 sequence reads: CASSEAGEPETQYF. CDR3 in DNA: TGTGCCAGCAGCGAAGCGGGAGAACCCGAGACCCAGTACTTC.